The 10 T cell receptor beta chains below all came from one sample that was sequenced in a study of cytomegalovirus exposure and HLA in healthy donors (dated by TCRdb to between 2016 and 2019). The method behind the library was the immunoSEQ multiplex PCR assay. For the multiplex PCR, a mixture combining 60 forward primers for TCR Vbeta segments and 13 reverse primers for TCR Jbeta segments was used. This immuneACCESS table, as held by TCRdb, lists in-frame sequences with V and J called but not all clones. Of the missing ones, under half trace to an unresolved V gene in checked studies; the others have no known cause. A total of approximately 170,000 clones appear in this sample, roughly 88% of them only once. The top ten clonotypes cover approximately 1.3% of the sample. What was sequenced was PBMCs. The source of these receptors is a boy between 2 and 10 years old in good health and CMV-seronegative.

The sample holds one count of this clone. The V gene is TRBV6-1, the J gene TRBJ2-7; D may be TRBD1 (6 bases). Germline V lookup: CDR1 MNHNS, CDR2 SASEGT. V dropped 3 bases and J dropped 2 bases, with 14 bases sitting between them. The CDR3 sequence is 15 residues long. The CDR3 region has the DNA TGTGCCAGCAGTGATGCTTCGGGACACACCTACGAGCAGTACGTC. Translated, it gives CASSDASGHTYEQYV.

The chain is built from TRBV9 and TRBJ2-1; 8 bases fit TRBD2. After removal of 0 bases from V and 10 bases from J, the junction contained 6 bases not matched to a gene. Germline CDR1 and CDR2: SGDLS and YYNGEE. CDR3 length: 14 residues. The CDR3 here is CASSVVGRAGEQFF. In nucleotides, the CDR3 is TGTGCCAGCAGCGTAGTCGGGAGGGCCGGAGAGCAGTTCTTC.

The chain is built from TRBV7-2 and TRBJ2-2, with 8 bases fitting TRBD1. CDR1 is SGHTA, CDR2 FQGNSA, per germline. This CDR3 comprises 15 residues. Germline trimming cut 5 bases from V and 1 base from J; bases unmatched to any gene: 3. The CDR3 nucleotides read TGTGCCAGCAGCAGAGGACAGGGGAACACCGGGGAGCTGTTTTTT. Its protein product is CASSRGQGNTGELFF.

The J gene is TRBJ2-2, the V gene TRBV6-5; 8 bases match TRBD2. CDR1 is MNHEY, CDR2 SVGAGI, per germline. V trimming: 6 bases; J trimming: 4 bases; junction bases outside the gene matches: 7. This CDR3 comprises 15 residues. The CDR3 protein is CASSPGGRITGELFF. Written as DNA, the CDR3 is TGTGCCAGCAGCCCGGGGGGGCGGATCACCGGGGAGCTGTTTTTT.

The chain is built from TRBV19 and TRBJ2-3, with a possible D match to TRBD2 (5 bases). Trimming left V 6 bases short and J 5 bases short, with 18 bases between. This CDR3 has 15 amino acids. Germline CDR1 LNHDA, CDR2 SQIVND (reference sequence). The CDR3 nucleotides are TGTGCCAGTAGGGGCCGGGCCCCCGGGAAAGATACGCAGTATTTT. Translated, it gives CASRGRAPGKDTQYF.

CDR3 protein: CASSYLGGQETQYF. In DNA form, the CDR3 reads TGTGCCAGCAGTTACTTAGGGGGCCAAGAGACCCAGTACTTC. This chain joins TRBV6-5 and TRBJ2-5, with D possibly TRBD1 on 6 matching bases. Germline values: CDR1 MNHEY, CDR2 SVGAGI. CDR3 length: 14 amino acids. V lost 1 base and J 1 base, leaving 7 bases between the germline ends.

This chain uses TRBV29-1 with TRBJ2-3; possibly TRBD1 for D (6 bases). The ends were cut back, 4 bases at V and 0 bases at J, with 20 bases in the middle. This CDR3 region has 17 residues. Germline CDR1 is SQVTM and CDR2 is ANQGSEA. CDR3 in DNA: TGCAGCGTTGTGTTGGATCTGGACAGTGCTAGCACAGATACGCAGTATTTT. Its translation is CSVVLDLDSASTDTQYF.

This chain uses TRBV4-3 with TRBJ1-2; 8 bases line up with TRBD1. CDR1 LGHNA and CDR2 YSLEER come from the germline V gene. The V and J ends lost 0 bases and 4 bases, in that order; junction bases with no gene match: 7. CDR3 length: 16 amino acids. CDR3 bases: TGCGCCAGCAGCCAAGAGGAGACAGGGGCCAGCTATGGCTACACCTTC. It yields the protein CASSQEETGASYGYTF.

The V gene is TRBV5-1, the J gene TRBJ1-1, with TRBD1 matching over 8 bases. Germline CDR1 SGHRS, CDR2 YFSETQ. CDR3 length: 16 residues. V shed 3 bases, J shed 6 bases, and the junction held 13 bases outside the gene matches. The CDR3 is CASSYEISRQGSEAFF. Written as DNA, the CDR3 is TGCGCCAGCAGCTACGAGATTTCCAGACAGGGGTCTGAAGCTTTCTTT.

This sequence joins TRBV7-9 and TRBJ1-4, with 7 bases aligning to TRBD1. V dropped 5 bases and J dropped 4; count of bases not matched to a gene: 7. The CDR3 has 15 residues. Germline V gives CDR1 SEHNR, CDR2 FQNEAQ (reference sequence). CDR3 nucleotides: TGTGCCAGCAGCGACACCGGGACAGTTAATGAAAAACTGTTTTTT. It translates to CASSDTGTVNEKLFF.